This TCR beta chain was recovered during a study of CXCR3-negative and CXCR3-positive naive CD8 T cells. The authors made the TRB cDNA libraries by 5' RACE using UMI labels. TCRdb re-called the 5' RACE reads and catalogs CDR3 proteins one per entry, DNA excluded. This table lists roughly 24,000 distinct CDR3 sequences. The CDR3 is made up of 14 amino acids. Germline loops: CDR1 DFQATT, CDR2 SNEGSKA (reference sequence). This clonotype is deemed medium-sized by its frequency. Its antigen is as yet unknown. Per CD8+ T cell subset, triplicate sorts of fewer than 350,000 cells each were done. Overall study results and limits: Sequencing showed both naive subsets with comparably high diversity, and memory CD8+ cells much lower. Most assays used freshly isolated PBMCs, as cryopreservation partially reduced CXCR3. Memory cells differed in TRBV-TRBJ usage, but naive CXCR3-negative and CXCR3-positive cells had similar usage.

The origin of this receptor is a human donor in good health. Some clones in this sample may be carry-over from other donors' samples. Material: memory CD8+ T cells from blood. V usage is TRBV20-1 and J usage is TRBJ1-1; TCRdb reports TRBD1, a call that lacks DNA to check it against. The CDR3: CSAFRTGGNTEAFF.